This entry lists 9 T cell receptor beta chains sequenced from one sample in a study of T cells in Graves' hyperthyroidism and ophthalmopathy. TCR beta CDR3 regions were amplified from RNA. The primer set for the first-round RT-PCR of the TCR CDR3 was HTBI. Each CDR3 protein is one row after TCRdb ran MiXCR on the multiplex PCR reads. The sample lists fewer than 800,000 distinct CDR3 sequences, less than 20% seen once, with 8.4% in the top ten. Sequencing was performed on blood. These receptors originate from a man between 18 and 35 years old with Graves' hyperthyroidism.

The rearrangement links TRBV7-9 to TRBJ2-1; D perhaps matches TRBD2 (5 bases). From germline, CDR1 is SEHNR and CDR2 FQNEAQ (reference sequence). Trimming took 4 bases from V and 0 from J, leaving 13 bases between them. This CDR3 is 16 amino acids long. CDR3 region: CASSSYSVSSYNEQFF. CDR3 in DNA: TGTGCCAGCAGCTCGTATAGCGTGAGCTCCTACAATGAGCAGTTCTTC. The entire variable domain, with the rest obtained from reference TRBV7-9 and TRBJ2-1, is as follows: DTGVSQNPRHKITKRGQNVTFRCDPISEHNRLYWYRQTLGQGPEFLTYFQNEAQLEKSRLLSDRFSAERPKGSFSTLEIQRTEQGDSAMYLCASSSYSVSSYNEQFFGPGTRLTVL.

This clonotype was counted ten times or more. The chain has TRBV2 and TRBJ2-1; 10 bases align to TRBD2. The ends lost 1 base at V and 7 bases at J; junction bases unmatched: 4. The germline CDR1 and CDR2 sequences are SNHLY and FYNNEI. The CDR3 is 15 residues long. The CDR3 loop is CASSEVLAGLNEQFF. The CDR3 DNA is TGTGCCAGCAGTGAAGTACTAGCGGGACTGAATGAGCAGTTCTTC.

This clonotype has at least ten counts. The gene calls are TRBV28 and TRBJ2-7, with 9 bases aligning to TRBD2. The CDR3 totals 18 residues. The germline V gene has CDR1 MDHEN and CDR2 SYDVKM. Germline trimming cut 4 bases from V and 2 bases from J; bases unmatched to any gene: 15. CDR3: CASSSPAGGWFFAYEQYF. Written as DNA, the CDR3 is TGTGCCAGCAGTTCCCCCGCGGGAGGGTGGTTCTTTGCCTACGAGCAGTACTTC.

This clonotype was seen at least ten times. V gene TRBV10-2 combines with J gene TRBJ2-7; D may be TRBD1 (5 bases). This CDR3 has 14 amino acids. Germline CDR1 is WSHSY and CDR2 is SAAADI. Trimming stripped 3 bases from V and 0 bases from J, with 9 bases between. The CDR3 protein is CASSDRADSYEQYF. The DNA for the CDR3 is TGCGCCAGCAGTGACAGGGCTGACTCCTACGAGCAGTACTTC.

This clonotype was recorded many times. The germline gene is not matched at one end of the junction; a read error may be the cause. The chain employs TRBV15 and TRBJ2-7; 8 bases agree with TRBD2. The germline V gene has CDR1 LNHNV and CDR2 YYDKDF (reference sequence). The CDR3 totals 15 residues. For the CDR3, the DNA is TGTGCCACCAGCACGGGACTAGGGGAGACCTACGAGCGGTACTTC. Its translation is CATSTGLGETYERYF.

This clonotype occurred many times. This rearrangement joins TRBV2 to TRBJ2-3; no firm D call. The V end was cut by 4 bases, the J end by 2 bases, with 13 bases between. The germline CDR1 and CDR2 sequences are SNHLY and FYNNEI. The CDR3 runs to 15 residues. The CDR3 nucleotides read TGTGCCAGCAGTGTACTACCGAGTCCCACAGATACGCAGTATTTT. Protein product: CASSVLPSPTDTQYF.

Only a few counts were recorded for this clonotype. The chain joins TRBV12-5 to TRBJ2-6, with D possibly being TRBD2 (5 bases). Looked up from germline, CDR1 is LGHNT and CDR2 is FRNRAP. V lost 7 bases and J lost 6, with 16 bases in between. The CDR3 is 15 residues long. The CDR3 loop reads CASAPTSLAANVLTF. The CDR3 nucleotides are TGTGCTAGTGCCCCCACTAGTCTTGCGGCCAACGTCCTGACTTTC.

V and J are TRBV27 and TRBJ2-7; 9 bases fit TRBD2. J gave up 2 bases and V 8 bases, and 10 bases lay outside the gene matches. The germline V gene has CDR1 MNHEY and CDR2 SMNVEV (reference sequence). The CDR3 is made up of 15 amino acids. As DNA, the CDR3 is TGTGCCAGCCATTCCCTGGGGACTAGCACCTACGAGCAGTACTTC. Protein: CASHSLGTSTYEQYF.

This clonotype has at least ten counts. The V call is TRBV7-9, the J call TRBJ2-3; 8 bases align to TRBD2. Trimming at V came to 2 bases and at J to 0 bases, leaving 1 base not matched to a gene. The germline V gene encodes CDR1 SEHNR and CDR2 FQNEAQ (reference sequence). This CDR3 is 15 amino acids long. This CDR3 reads CASSLKRESTDTQYF. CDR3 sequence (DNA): TGTGCCAGCAGCTTAAAGCGGGAGAGCACAGATACGCAGTATTTT.